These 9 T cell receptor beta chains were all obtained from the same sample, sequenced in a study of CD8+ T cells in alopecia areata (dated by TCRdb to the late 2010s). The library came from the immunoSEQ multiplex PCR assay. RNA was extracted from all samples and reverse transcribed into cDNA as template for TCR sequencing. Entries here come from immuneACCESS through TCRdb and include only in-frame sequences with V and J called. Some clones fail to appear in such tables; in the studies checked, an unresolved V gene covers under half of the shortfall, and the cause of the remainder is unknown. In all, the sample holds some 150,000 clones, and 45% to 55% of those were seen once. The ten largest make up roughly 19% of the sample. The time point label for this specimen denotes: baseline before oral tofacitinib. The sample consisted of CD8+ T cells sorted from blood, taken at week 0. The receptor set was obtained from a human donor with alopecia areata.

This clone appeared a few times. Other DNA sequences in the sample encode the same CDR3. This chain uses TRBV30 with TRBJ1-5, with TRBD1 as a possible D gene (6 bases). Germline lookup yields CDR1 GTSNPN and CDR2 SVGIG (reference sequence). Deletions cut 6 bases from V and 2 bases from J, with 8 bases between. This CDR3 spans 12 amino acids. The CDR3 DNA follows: TGTGCCTGCAACAGGGGCAATCAGCCCCAGCATTTT. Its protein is CACNRGNQPQHF. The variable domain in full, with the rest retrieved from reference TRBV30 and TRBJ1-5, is SQTIHQWPATLVQPVGSPLSLECTVEGTSNPNLYWYRQAAGRGLQLLFYSVGIGQISSEVPQNLSASRPQDRQFILSSKKLLLSDSGFYLCACNRGNQPQHFGDGTRLSIL.

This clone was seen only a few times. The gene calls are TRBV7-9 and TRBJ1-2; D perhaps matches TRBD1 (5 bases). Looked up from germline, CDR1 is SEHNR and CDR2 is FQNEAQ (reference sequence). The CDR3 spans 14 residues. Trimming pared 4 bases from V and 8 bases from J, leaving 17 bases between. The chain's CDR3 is CASSSTLGENGYTF. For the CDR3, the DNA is TGTGCCAGCAGCTCTACCCTGGGGGAGAACGGCTACACCTTC.

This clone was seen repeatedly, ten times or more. CDR3 in amino acids: CASSKYNEQFF. CDR3 DNA: TGTGCCAGCAGCAAGTACAATGAGCAGTTCTTC. The chain couples TRBV27 to TRBJ2-1; D is unclear. The germline gives CDR1 MNHEY, CDR2 SMNVEV (reference sequence). The CDR3 contains 11 residues. The V end was cut by 6 bases, the J end by 4 bases, with 4 bases between.

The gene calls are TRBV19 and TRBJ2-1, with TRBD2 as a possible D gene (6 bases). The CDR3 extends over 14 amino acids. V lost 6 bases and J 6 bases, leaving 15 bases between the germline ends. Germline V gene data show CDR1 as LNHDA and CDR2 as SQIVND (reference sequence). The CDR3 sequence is CASSEGRGINEQFF. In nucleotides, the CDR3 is TGTGCCAGTAGCGAGGGGCGGGGAATCAATGAGCAGTTCTTC. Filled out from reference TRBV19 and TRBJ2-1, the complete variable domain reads DGGITQSPKYLFRKEGQNVTLSCEQNLNHDAMYWYRQDPGQGLRLIYYSQIVNDFQKGDIAEGYSVSREKKESFPLTVTSAQKNPTAFYLCASSEGRGINEQFFGPGTRLTVL.

CDR3 bases: TGTGCCAGCAGCTCCCGTCGGACTAGCGGGGGCGGCACAGATACGCAGTATTTT. Residues: CASSSRRTSGGGTDTQYF. This sequence joins TRBV7-6 and TRBJ2-3, with 13 bases fitting TRBD2. The CDR3 runs to 18 residues. Germline V lookup: CDR1 SGHVS, CDR2 FNYEAQ. J gave up 1 base and V 4 bases, and 8 bases lay outside the gene matches. Complete variable domain (other parts from reference TRBV7-6 and TRBJ2-3): GAGVSQSPRYKVTKRGQDVALRCDPISGHVSLYWYRQALGQGPEFLTYFNYEAQQDKSGLPNDRFSAERPEGSISTLTIQRTEQRDSAMYRCASSSRRTSGGGTDTQYFGPGTRLTVL.

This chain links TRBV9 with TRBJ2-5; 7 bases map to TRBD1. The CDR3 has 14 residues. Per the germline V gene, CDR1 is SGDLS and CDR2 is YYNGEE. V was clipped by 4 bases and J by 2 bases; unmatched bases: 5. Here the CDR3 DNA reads TGTGCCAGCAGCCCAAGGGACAGACAAGAGACCCAGTACTTC. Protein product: CASSPRDRQETQYF.

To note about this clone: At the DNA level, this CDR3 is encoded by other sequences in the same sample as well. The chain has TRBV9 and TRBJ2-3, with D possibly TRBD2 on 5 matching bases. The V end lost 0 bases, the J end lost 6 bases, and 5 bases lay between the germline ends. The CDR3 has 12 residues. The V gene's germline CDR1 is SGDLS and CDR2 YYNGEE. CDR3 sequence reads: CASSVGGDTQYF. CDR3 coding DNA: TGTGCCAGCAGCGTAGGAGGGGATACGCAGTATTTT.

As DNA, the CDR3 is TGCAGCGTTGAAGATACAGTGAACACTGAAGCTTTCTTT. Protein product: CSVEDTVNTEAFF. The chain employs TRBV29-1 and TRBJ1-1; D ambiguous. Germline CDR1 SQVTM, CDR2 ANQGSEA. This CDR3 is built from 13 residues. V shed 0 bases and J shed 0 bases, with 5 bases lying between them.

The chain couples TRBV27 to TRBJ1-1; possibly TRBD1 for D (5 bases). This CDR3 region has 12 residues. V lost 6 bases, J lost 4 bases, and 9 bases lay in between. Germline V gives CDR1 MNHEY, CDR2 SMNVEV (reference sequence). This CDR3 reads CASRLGVTEAFF. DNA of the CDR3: TGTGCCAGCAGGCTGGGGGTCACTGAAGCTTTCTTT.